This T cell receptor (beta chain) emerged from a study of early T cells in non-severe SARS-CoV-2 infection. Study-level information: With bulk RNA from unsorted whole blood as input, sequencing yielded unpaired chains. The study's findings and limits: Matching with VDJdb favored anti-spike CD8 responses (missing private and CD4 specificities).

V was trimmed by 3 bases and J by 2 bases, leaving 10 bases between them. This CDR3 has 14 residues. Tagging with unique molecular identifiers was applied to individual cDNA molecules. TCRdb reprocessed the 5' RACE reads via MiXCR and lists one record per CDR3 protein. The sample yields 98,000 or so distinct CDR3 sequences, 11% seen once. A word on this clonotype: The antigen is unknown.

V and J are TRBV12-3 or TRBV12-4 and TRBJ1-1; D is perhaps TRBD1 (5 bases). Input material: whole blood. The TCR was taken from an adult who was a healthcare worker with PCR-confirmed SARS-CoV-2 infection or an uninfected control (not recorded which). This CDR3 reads CASSFGAGNTEAFF. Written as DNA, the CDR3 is TGTGCCAGCAGTTTTGGGGCAGGAAACACTGAAGCTTTCTTT.